This is a list of T cell receptor beta chains from one sample in a study of post-analysis software for immune sequencing data. TCRdb redid the calling of the PCR reads with MiXCR, one entry per CDR3 protein. The sample comprises about 680,000 distinct CDR3 sequences, roughly three fifths of which are singletons, and about 11% rests with the top ten. The sequenced sample consisted of blood. These TCRs come from a girl aged 2 to 10 with multiple sclerosis. Both conserved end residues are part of each CDR3. The D gene is left open where the match is weak. The size of a clone is reported for some rows only, either as once, few or many, or as a class for expanded clones.

d_call: TRBD1; j_call: TRBJ2-7; v_call: TRBV5-1; clone_size: -; cdr3_nt: TGCGCCAGCAGCTTGGACAGGGGGTTAGAGGACGAGCAGTACTTC; cdr3_aa: CASSLDRGLEDEQYF
d_call: TRBD2; j_call: TRBJ2-1; v_call: TRBV10-3; clone_size: few; cdr3_nt: TGTGCCATCAGTGAGTCGGATCTGGGTAGCGGGAGGGGGAATGAGCAGTTCTTC; cdr3_aa: CAISESDLGSGRGNEQFF
d_call: TRBD1; j_call: TRBJ1-4; v_call: TRBV12-3/TRBV12-4; clone_size: once; cdr3_nt: TGTGCCAGCAGTACGACAGGGAATGAAAAACTGTTTTTT; cdr3_aa: CASSTTGNEKLFF
d_call: -; j_call: TRBJ2-3; v_call: TRBV6-1; clone_size: -; cdr3_nt: TGTGCCAGCAGTGAATCAACAGCAGATACGCAGTATTTT; cdr3_aa: CASSESTADTQYF
d_call: TRBD1; j_call: TRBJ2-7; v_call: TRBV2; clone_size: -; cdr3_nt: TGTGCCAGCAGGGGGACAGGGTACGAGCAGTACTTC; cdr3_aa: CASRGTGYEQYF
d_call: -; j_call: TRBJ2-3; v_call: TRBV5-1; clone_size: -; cdr3_nt: TGCGCCAGCAGCTTCAGGGTAGATATGATAGATACGCAGTATTTT; cdr3_aa: CASSFRVDMIDTQYF
d_call: TRBD1; j_call: TRBJ1-6; v_call: TRBV10-3; clone_size: -; cdr3_nt: TGTGCCATCAGTGAGTCGGGACAGGGTAATTCACCCCTCCACTTT; cdr3_aa: CAISESGQGNSPLHF
d_call: -; j_call: TRBJ2-7; v_call: TRBV6-4; clone_size: -; cdr3_nt: TGTGCCAGCAGTAGGTACGCAGGACGCGAGCAGTACTTC; cdr3_aa: CASSRYAGREQYF
d_call: -; j_call: TRBJ2-1; v_call: TRBV4-1; clone_size: -; cdr3_nt: TGCGCCAGCAGCCGCTCGGCCCCGGAGACCTACAATGAGCAGTTCTTC; cdr3_aa: CASSRSAPETYNEQFF
d_call: -; j_call: TRBJ1-1; v_call: TRBV20-1; clone_size: -; cdr3_nt: TGCAGTGCTAGTCCCCGAGGGAACACTGAAGCTTTCTTT; cdr3_aa: CSASPRGNTEAFF
d_call: TRBD1; j_call: TRBJ1-1; v_call: TRBV6-2/TRBV6-3; clone_size: few; cdr3_nt: TGTGCCAGCAGCCCATTTGCCCGACAGGGTCGGCGAGGGACTGAAGCTTTCTTT; cdr3_aa: CASSPFARQGRRGTEAFF
d_call: -; j_call: TRBJ1-2; v_call: TRBV6-2/TRBV6-3; clone_size: few; cdr3_nt: TGTGCCTCCTCCCTCCAATCCCCGACGGGTGGCTACACCTTC; cdr3_aa: CASSLQSPTGGYTF
d_call: TRBD2; j_call: TRBJ2-4; v_call: TRBV20-1; clone_size: few; cdr3_nt: TGCAGTGCTAGTTCGAGCGGGGGGCACATTCAGTACTTC; cdr3_aa: CSASSSGGHIQYF
d_call: -; j_call: TRBJ2-6; v_call: TRBV10-2; clone_size: many; cdr3_nt: TGCGCCAGCAGTCCGGGCCACTCTGGGGCCAACGTCCTGACTTTC; cdr3_aa: CASSPGHSGANVLTF
d_call: TRBD1; j_call: TRBJ1-6; v_call: TRBV6-6; clone_size: -; cdr3_nt: TGTGCCAGCAGTTGGGACAGGGACTCACCCCTCCACTTT; cdr3_aa: CASSWDRDSPLHF
d_call: TRBD2; j_call: TRBJ2-1; v_call: TRBV27; clone_size: -; cdr3_nt: TGTGCCAGCAGTTTTGGGCTAGCGGGCCACAATGAGCAGTTCTTC; cdr3_aa: CASSFGLAGHNEQFF
d_call: -; j_call: TRBJ1-5; v_call: TRBV20-1; clone_size: -; cdr3_nt: TGCAGTGCCCGCGGAGATGTGAATAGCAATCAGCCCCAGCATTTT; cdr3_aa: CSARGDVNSNQPQHF
d_call: -; j_call: TRBJ1-5; v_call: TRBV6-1; clone_size: -; cdr3_nt: TGTGCCAGCAGCGGACTCCTGGGCGGCAGCAATCAGCCCCAGCATTTT; cdr3_aa: CASSGLLGGSNQPQHF
d_call: -; j_call: TRBJ2-4; v_call: TRBV5-1; clone_size: -; cdr3_nt: TGCGCCAGCAGCTTGGGGCACCTAGAGGGCAAAAACATTCAGTACTTC; cdr3_aa: CASSLGHLEGKNIQYF
d_call: -; j_call: TRBJ2-3; v_call: TRBV4-3; clone_size: few; cdr3_nt: TGCGCCAGCTGGACCACAGATACGCAGTATTTT; cdr3_aa: CASWTTDTQYF
d_call: TRBD2; j_call: TRBJ2-1; v_call: TRBV5-8; clone_size: few; cdr3_nt: TGTGCCAGCAGCTCCGGACTAGCGGGACCGCAATGGGTCAAGTTCTTC; cdr3_aa: CASSSGLAGPQWVKFF
d_call: TRBD2; j_call: TRBJ2-1; v_call: TRBV6-6; clone_size: -; cdr3_nt: TGTGCCAGCAGTTACGCAGCGGGGCTTTCCTTTGAGCAGTTCTTC; cdr3_aa: CASSYAAGLSFEQFF
d_call: -; j_call: TRBJ1-2; v_call: TRBV6-6; clone_size: -; cdr3_nt: TGTGCCAGCAGGACTATCTCAGGGCGAGCTAACTATGGCTACACCTTC; cdr3_aa: CASRTISGRANYGYTF
d_call: -; j_call: TRBJ1-2; v_call: TRBV13; clone_size: once; cdr3_nt: TGTGCCAGCAGCTCCCCGGGGGGCGATGGCTACACCTTC; cdr3_aa: CASSSPGGDGYTF
d_call: -; j_call: TRBJ2-3; v_call: TRBV5-1; clone_size: -; cdr3_nt: TGCGCCAGCAGTGATTTGGTCCCAGATACGCAGTATTTT; cdr3_aa: CASSDLVPDTQYF
d_call: -; j_call: TRBJ1-4; v_call: TRBV7-9; clone_size: -; cdr3_nt: TGTGCCAGCAGCGTTCGACAGACTAATGAAAAACTGTTTTTT; cdr3_aa: CASSVRQTNEKLFF
d_call: -; j_call: TRBJ2-7; v_call: TRBV3-1; clone_size: -; cdr3_nt: TGTGCCAGCAGCTGGATAGGGACCGAGCAGTACTTC; cdr3_aa: CASSWIGTEQYF
d_call: TRBD1; j_call: TRBJ2-7; v_call: TRBV18; clone_size: -; cdr3_nt: TGTGCCAGCTCACCGGGGACAGGGAGGGACGAGCAGTACTTC; cdr3_aa: CASSPGTGRDEQYF
d_call: -; j_call: TRBJ2-5; v_call: TRBV11-2; clone_size: -; cdr3_nt: TGTGCCAGCAGCACCTCGACTAGGCTCCAAGAGACCCAGTACTTC; cdr3_aa: CASSTSTRLQETQYF